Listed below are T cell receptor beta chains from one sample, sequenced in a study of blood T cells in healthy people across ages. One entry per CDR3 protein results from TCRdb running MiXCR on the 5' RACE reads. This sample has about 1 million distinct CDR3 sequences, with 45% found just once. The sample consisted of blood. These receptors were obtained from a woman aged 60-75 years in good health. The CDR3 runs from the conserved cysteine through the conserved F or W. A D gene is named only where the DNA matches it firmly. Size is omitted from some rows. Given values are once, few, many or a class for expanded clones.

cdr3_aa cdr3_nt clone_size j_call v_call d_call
CASSLVSGGPNEQFF TGTGCCAGCAGCTTAGTGTCGGGAGGGCCGAATGAGCAGTTCTTC . TRBJ2-1 TRBV11-2 TRBD2
CASSLGRTSGSYEQYF TGCGCCAGCAGCTTGGGCCGGACTAGCGGGTCTTACGAGCAGTACTTC once TRBJ2-7 TRBV5-1 TRBD2
CASSLNRWAVGTQYF TGTGCCAGCAGCTTAAATCGATGGGCCGTAGGGACCCAGTACTTC . TRBJ2-5 TRBV7-2 .
CATSDPRDFQETQYF TGTGCCACCAGTGACCCCCGGGACTTCCAAGAGACCCAGTACTTC . TRBJ2-5 TRBV24-1 .
CASSLGGVYHGYTF TGTGCCAGCAGCTTAGGGGGGGTATACCATGGCTACACCTTC once TRBJ1-2 TRBV7-2 .
CASSPPGLAGTQYF TGTGCCAGCTCACCACCGGGGCTAGCGGGTACGCAGTATTTT . TRBJ2-3 TRBV18 TRBD2
CATKSGEGTDTQYF TGTGCCACCAAGTCGGGAGAGGGGACAGATACGCAGTATTTT few TRBJ2-3 TRBV15 .
CASSLSAGQGNQPQHF TGTGCCAGCAGTTTAAGTGCAGGGCAGGGCAATCAGCCCCAGCATTTT . TRBJ1-5 TRBV12-3/TRBV12-4 .
CASSLSQGTEAFF TGTGCCAGCAGCTTATCCCAGGGCACTGAAGCTTTCTTT . TRBJ1-1 TRBV7-9 .
CASSLGPGTSNQPQHF TGTGCCAGCAGCCTTGGTCCGGGGACCAGCAATCAGCCCCAGCATTTT . TRBJ1-5 TRBV7-9 .
CASSREGQPTYEQYF TGCGCCAGCAGCCGGGAAGGGCAGCCTACCTACGAGCAGTACTTC . TRBJ2-7 TRBV5-1 .
CTAHEGDTQYF TGCACCGCACACGAAGGGGATACGCAGTATTTT . TRBJ2-3 TRBV29-1 .
CASSTPPPDTQYF TGCGCCAGCAGCACGCCACCTCCAGATACGCAGTATTTT few TRBJ2-3 TRBV5-1 .
CSASRQGNTEAFF TGCAGTGCTAGTAGACAGGGGAACACTGAAGCTTTCTTT . TRBJ1-1 TRBV20-1 TRBD1
CASSGEFSYEQYF TGTGCCAGCTCCGGGGAATTCTCCTACGAGCAGTACTTC few TRBJ2-7 TRBV18 .
CASSFDRVNEKLFF TGTGCCAGCAGTTTCGACAGGGTGAATGAAAAACTGTTTTTT once TRBJ1-4 TRBV12-3/TRBV12-4 TRBD1
CASGAGDSYEQYF TGCGCCAGCGGAGCAGGGGACTCCTACGAGCAGTACTTC few TRBJ2-7 TRBV5-1 .
CASSMAGLSYNEQFF TGTGCCAGCAGTATGGCGGGATTGTCTTACAATGAGCAGTTCTTC . TRBJ2-1 TRBV27 .